Given below is one T cell receptor beta chain in context. The entry originates in a study of blood T cell repertoires in COVID-19. Study-wide context: COVID-19 samples from acute and convalescent phases originated in the United States, Italy and Spain. Nucleic acid was either cDNA or gDNA, and it came from T cells, B-cell-depleted T cells, or PBMCs.

Germline CDR1 is MNHEY and CDR2 is SVGAGI. The V and J ends lost 6 bases and 7 bases, in that order; junction bases with no gene match: 5. The CDR3 is 14 amino acids. The authors' processing: Amplification with reference gene primers provided the estimates of nucleated cell counts. The data were produced by immunoSEQ multiplex PCR, yet TCRdb's version contains in-frame clones alone and is incomplete. The DNA was the basis for D and trimming; V, J and clone size are from that table. The sample includes 200,000 to 250,000 clones, almost 85% of them seen just once. V gene TRBV6-5 combines with J gene TRBJ2-1; 11 bases are a match to TRBD1. Sequencing was performed on peripheral blood. The source is a man aged 45-65 years with acute or convalescent COVID-19. The CDR3 protein is CASSPGQGANEQFF. The CDR3 DNA follows: TGTGCCAGCAGCCCAGGACAGGGGGCGAATGAGCAGTTCTTC.